This T cell receptor beta chain was found in a study of Graves' ophthalmopathy and Graves' hyperthyroidism. Across the whole study: Peripheral blood (taken before any treatment) was collected at initial diagnosis. Study conclusions and caveats: Most expanded thyroid clonotypes above 0.001 frequency also appeared in blood. Ophthalmopathy could be told apart from stable hyperthyroidism by a 13-signature model (87.88% sensitivity, 70% to 84% specificity).

The sequenced template was RNA, covering the TCR beta CDR3 region. After a first-round RT-PCR with HTBI primers, a second-round multiplex PCR was run. One entry per CDR3 protein, called by TCRdb with MiXCR from the multiplex PCR reads. The table records almost 750,000 distinct CDR3 sequences, 35% to 50% of them present only once. CDR1 SQVTM and CDR2 ANQGSEA come from the germline V gene. The CDR3 has 12 amino acids. Trimming left V 8 bases short and J 1 base short, with 12 bases between. This clonotype has only a few counts. Its target is not known. The TCR was taken from an adult man with Graves' ophthalmopathy. The specimen sequenced was peripheral blood. This chain uses TRBV29-1 with TRBJ2-7, with D tentatively TRBD2 (6 bases). CDR3 sequence: CSTGDPSYEQYF. The DNA of the CDR3 is TGCAGCACGGGGGACCCGTCCTACGAGCAGTACTTC.